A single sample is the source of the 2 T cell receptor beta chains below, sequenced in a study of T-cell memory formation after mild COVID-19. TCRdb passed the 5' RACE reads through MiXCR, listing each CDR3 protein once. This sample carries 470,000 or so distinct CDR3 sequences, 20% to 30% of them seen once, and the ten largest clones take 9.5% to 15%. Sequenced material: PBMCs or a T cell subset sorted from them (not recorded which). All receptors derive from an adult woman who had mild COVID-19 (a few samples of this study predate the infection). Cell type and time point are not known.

The CDR3 DNA reads as TGTGCCCCGCTTTCCGACAGCTATAGCAATCAGCCCCAGCATTTT. Translation gives CAPLSDSYSNQPQHF. This chain links TRBV24-1 with TRBJ1-5, with D possibly TRBD1 on 5 matching bases. The CDR3 sequence is 15 residues long. The germline CDR1 and CDR2 sequences are KGHDR and SFDVKD. The V end was cut by 12 bases, the J end by 0 bases, with 17 bases between.

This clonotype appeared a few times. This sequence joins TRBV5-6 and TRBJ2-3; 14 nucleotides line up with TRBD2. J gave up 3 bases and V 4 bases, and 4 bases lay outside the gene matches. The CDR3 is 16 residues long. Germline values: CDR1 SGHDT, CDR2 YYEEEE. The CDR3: CASSTGTSGGTDTQYF. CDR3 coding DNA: TGTGCCAGCAGCACCGGGACTAGCGGGGGTACAGATACGCAGTATTTT.